This T cell receptor beta chain derives from a study of blood T cells in healthy people across ages. Turning to the study itself: Capture by template switching was about one barcoded beta molecule per two T cells.

A second PCR, run for roughly 7 to 12 cycles, used a sample-barcoded 5' primer plus a J-beta primer mix. TCRdb processed the 5' RACE reads anew with MiXCR; each CDR3 protein has one entry. Among more than 1 million distinct CDR3 sequences listed, 45% were seen once. This CDR3 comprises 17 residues. CDR1 DFQATT and CDR2 SNEGSKA come from the germline V gene (reference sequence). The ends were cut back, 5 bases at V and 6 bases at J, with 28 bases in the middle. This clonotype was obtained from a woman aged 55-69 years in good health. This sequence joins TRBV20-1 and TRBJ2-5, with D tentatively TRBD1 (7 bases). The sequenced material came from blood. CDR3: CSAPTAGVTRGVQTQYF. The CDR3 DNA reads as TGCAGTGCTCCGACCGCTGGTGTGACCAGGGGGGTGCAGACCCAGTACTTC.